This TCR beta chain was observed in a study of blood T cell repertoires in COVID-19 (TCRdb year 2020). Looking at the study overall: Samples covering the acute and convalescent phases of COVID-19 were provided by collaborators in the United States, Italy and Spain. The prospective study material was composed of cDNA or gDNA derived from T cells, B-cell-depleted T cells, or PBMCs. The dataset comprised deeply sampled blood TCRbeta repertoires from subjects exposed to, actively infected with, or recovered from COVID-19. The repertoires were made available in a free public database intended to serve as a resource for research on the immune response to SARS-CoV-2. The samples were drawn from two sources: the first 160 participants of the ongoing ImmuneRACE study, and about 1,300 subjects contributed by 6 global collaborators. A de-identified subject ID, COVID-19 status, age in years and sex were almost always included in the sample metadata. Where available, HLA class I and class II types were taken from metadata supplied by the sample provider and were not determined by assay-based typing.

The CDR3 covers 16 residues, taking in both the cysteine and the phenylalanine. CDR3 DNA only is kept here, 48 bases in frame from base 1. Germline trimming amounts to 0 bases on V and 8 bases on J, with 9 as the count of junction bases outside the gene matches. CDR1 and CDR2 are read off the germline V gene as SGHDN and FVKESK. General findings and caveats noted by the study authors: Clinical and demographic metadata were provided uncurated, with the amount varying by source and participant.

Points on this clone: Its recognized antigen is unknown. The record has no base qualities; no much larger clone is one base away.

The immunoSEQ Assay, a bias-controlled multiplex PCR, was used to amplify TCRbeta CDR3 regions from genomic DNA. The source study handled its data this way. The number of nucleated cells in each sample was estimated from the amplification of reference gene primers within the assay. Sequence reads were collapsed and filtered to measure the absolute abundance of every unique TCRbeta CDR3 rearrangement. For each sample, productive Simpson clonality was calculated as the square root of Simpson's diversity index across productive rearrangements. As stored in TCRdb, this immuneACCESS dataset retains in-frame rearrangements with V and J assigned. A fraction of the clones does not appear; measured against another copy, unresolved V genes explain less than half of the discrepancy, and the remainder lacks a known reason. The V and J calls and clone size are taken from that table; D and trimming were inferred from the DNA. Within this sample are tens of thousands of clones, with roughly 91% of them counted one time only. 6.7% of the sample goes to the ten largest clones.

In Seattle, one collaborating source enrolled patients while the infection was active and tracked those patients longitudinally over the course of disease. Collaborating institutions collected whole blood in K2EDTA tubes following their own protocols. For TCRbeta analysis, collaborators shipped samples in one of three forms: frozen whole blood, isolated PBMCs, or DNA extracted from either of those sample types. Sequencing used peripheral blood. The clonotype comes from a man between 18 and 35 years old with COVID-19, enrolled during active disease. The chain joins TRBV14 to TRBJ2-1, and TRBD1 aligns with 8 junction nucleotides. CDR3 region: CASSQERETGVDEQFF. The base sequence is TGTGCCAGCAGCCAAGAGCGTGAGACAGGGGTGGATGAGCAGTTCTTC.